This T cell receptor beta chain is drawn from a study of blood T cell repertoires in COVID-19. Overall study: COVID-19 samples from acute and convalescent phases originated in the United States, Italy and Spain. T cells, B-cell-depleted T cells, or PBMCs provided the cDNA or gDNA that served as material.

CDR1 SNHLY and CDR2 FYNNEI come from the germline V gene. Trimming took off 8 bases at V and 6 bases at J, with 8 bases between the two ends. The CDR3 covers 11 residues. Only one count was recorded for this clone. Per the authors' pipeline: Reference gene primer amplification gave estimated nucleated cell counts. TCRdb's copy holds only in-frame clones and misses some; the assay was immunoSEQ multiplex PCR. The V and J calls and clone size come from that table; D and trimming were worked out from the DNA. The sample contains under 300,000 clones, 86% of which appear only once. The chain recombines TRBV2 with TRBJ1-3; unclear D gene. The receptor was isolated from a man between 18 and 35 years old with active or convalescent COVID-19. The sample taken for sequencing was peripheral blood. This CDR3 reads CASGPENTIYF. As DNA, the CDR3 is TGTGCCAGCGGGCCAGAAAACACCATATATTTT.